This T cell receptor beta chain was recorded in a study of beta chain features in type 1 diabetes (dated by TCRdb to the late 2010s). Some background on the complete study: Mean age, gender distribution, total cell number and subset yield were not different between patients and healthy donors. In the study, TCRB repertoires of sorted circulating CD4+ T cell subsets from recently diagnosed type 1 diabetes patients were compared with those of matched healthy donors. A total of just under 110,000,000 sorted cells were examined across all samples, and RNA yield correlated strongly with the number of cells per subset. Naive and central memory subsets were obtained from all 30 or so donors, but regulatory and stem cell-like memory subsets were isolated from only 8 patients and about eight healthy donors. Study-wide findings and limitations: Patients with type 1 diabetes made fewer insertions and deleted more nucleotides at VDJ recombination sites, implying thymic rearrangement abnormalities. Naive, central memory and regulatory TCRB repertoires appeared to be more similar among patients than among healthy donors. Because cDNA rather than genomic DNA was sequenced, highly expressing activated cells could have been over-represented, although no difference in activation and CD3 levels was found between groups. Because small numbers of individuals were included in the HLA sub-analyses, any influence of HLA type on TCRB rearrangement was left unresolved. Shorter templates might be favored by PCR, yet because patient and control samples were amplified and corrected together, any such skew would affect both groups equally. Type 1 diabetes patients showed a moderate but significant shortening of TCRB CDR3 length in all four CD4+ subsets.

In the germline V gene, CDR1 corresponds to SGHTA and CDR2 to FQGNSA. The CDR3 starts with the cysteine, ends with the phenylalanine, and has 15 residues. CDR3 DNA only is kept here, 45 bases in frame from base 1. V is shortened by 4 bases, J by 3 bases, and the region joining them spans 13 bases. The entire isolated RNA was reverse transcribed using the High Capacity cDNA Reverse Transcription Kit, and thus expressed TCRB transcripts were sequenced. Deep immunoSEQ sequencing was performed on naive, central memory and regulatory T cell samples, with an average of roughly 3.6 million total reads per sample. Sorted cells were lysed in RLT buffer, and RNA was extracted using DNase-treated RNeasy Micro or Mini kits according to cell number. To prevent cross-contamination, each cell subset was processed individually, whereas patient and healthy donor samples were processed jointly. Using the immunoSEQ multiplex PCR, TCRB sequences were amplified from cDNA into 87-bp fragments spanning the CDR3 region. Sequencing of the amplicons was performed on the Illumina HiSeq platform. Turning to the authors' computational methods: PCR bias was computationally corrected using synthetic template baselines, reads within Hamming distance 2 were collapsed, and singletons that could not be merged were discarded. By aligning reads against IMGT, V, D and J genes, CDR3 length, and insertions or deletions at six rearrangement sites were assigned. Within each subset, clonotype counts were normalized to sorted cell number, after which true diversity and Gini coefficients were computed with the tcR R package. The overlap coefficient, calculated on TCRB nucleotide sequences, was used to measure repertoire sharing. Out-of-frame TCRB sequences from naive cells were analyzed to stand in for the pre-selection repertoire. As stored in TCRdb, this immuneACCESS dataset retains in-frame rearrangements with V and J assigned. A fraction of the clones does not appear; measured against another copy, unresolved V genes explain less than half of the discrepancy, and the remainder lacks a known reason. V and J calls and clone size are copied from that table; D and trimming were computed from the DNA. This sample gives 330,000 or so clones in total; approximately 12% of them show up just once. The ten largest clones add up to 0.01% of the sample.

This clone appeared a few times. No antigen is known for it. Base qualities were left out, and no much larger clone turns up one base away. Each donor gave one peripheral blood draw, averaging approximately 120 mL, which was collected into heparinised tubes. Using a panel that included CD45RO, CCR7, CD25, CD127, CD95 and CD27, naive, central memory, regulatory and stem cell-like memory CD4+ T cells were sorted on a BD FACSAria II. All sorted populations exceeded 95% purity. PBMCs were isolated immediately by Lymphoprep density gradient centrifugation and stained directly without culture. So that batch effects would be minimized, each experiment stained and sorted samples in pairs, pairing one healthy donor with one patient.

The sample comprised naive CD4+ T cells from blood. In the paper's terms, the cell subset or site label means: true naive CD4+ T cells. This sequence uses TRBV7-2 and TRBJ1-5, with TRBD1 tentatively as D gene (6 bases match). This TCR was sampled from a young woman with type 1 diabetes. Read as DNA, the sequence is TGTGCCAGCAGCTCCCAGGGGTTGAACAATCAGCCCCAGCATTTT. It codes for CASSSQGLNNQPQHF.